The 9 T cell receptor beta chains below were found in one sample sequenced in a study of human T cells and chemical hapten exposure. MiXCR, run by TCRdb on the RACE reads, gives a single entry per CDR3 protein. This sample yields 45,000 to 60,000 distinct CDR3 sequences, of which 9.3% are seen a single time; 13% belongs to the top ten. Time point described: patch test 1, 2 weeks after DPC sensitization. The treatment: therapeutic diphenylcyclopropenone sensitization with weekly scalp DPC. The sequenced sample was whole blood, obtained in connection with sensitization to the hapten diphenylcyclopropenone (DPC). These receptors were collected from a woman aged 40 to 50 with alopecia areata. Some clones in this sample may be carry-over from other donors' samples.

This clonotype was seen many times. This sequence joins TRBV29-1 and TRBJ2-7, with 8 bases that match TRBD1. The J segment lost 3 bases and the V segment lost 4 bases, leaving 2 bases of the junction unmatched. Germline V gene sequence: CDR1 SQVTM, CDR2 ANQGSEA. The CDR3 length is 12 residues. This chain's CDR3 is CSVVTGGYEQYF. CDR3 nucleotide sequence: TGCAGCGTTGTAACAGGGGGCTACGAGCAGTACTTC.

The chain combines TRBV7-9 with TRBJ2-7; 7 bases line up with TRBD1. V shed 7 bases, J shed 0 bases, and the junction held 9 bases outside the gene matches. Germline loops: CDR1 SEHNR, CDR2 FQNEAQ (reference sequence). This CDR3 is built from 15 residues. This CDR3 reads CASTNGTASSYEQYF. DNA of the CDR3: TGTGCCAGCACCAACGGGACAGCCAGCTCCTACGAGCAGTACTTC.

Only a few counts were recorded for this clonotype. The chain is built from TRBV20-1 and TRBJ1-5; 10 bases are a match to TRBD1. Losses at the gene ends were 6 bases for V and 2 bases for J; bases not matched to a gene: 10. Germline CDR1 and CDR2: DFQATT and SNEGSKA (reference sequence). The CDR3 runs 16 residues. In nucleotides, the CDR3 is TGCAGTGCCCCCGGGACAGGGGTATTGGGCAATCAGCCCCAGCATTTT. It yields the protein CSAPGTGVLGNQPQHF.

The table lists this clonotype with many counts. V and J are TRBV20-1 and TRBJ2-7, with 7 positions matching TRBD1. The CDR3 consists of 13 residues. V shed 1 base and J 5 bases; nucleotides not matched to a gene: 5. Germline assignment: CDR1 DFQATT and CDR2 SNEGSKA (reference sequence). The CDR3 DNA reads TGCAGTGCTAGAGTAGGGGGCCGTGACGAGCAGTACTTC. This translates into CSARVGGRDEQYF.

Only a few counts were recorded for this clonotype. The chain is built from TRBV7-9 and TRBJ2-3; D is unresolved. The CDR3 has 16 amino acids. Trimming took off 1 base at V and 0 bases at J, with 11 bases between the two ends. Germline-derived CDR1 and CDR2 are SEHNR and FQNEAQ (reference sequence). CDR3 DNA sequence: TGTGCCAGCAGCTTAGGTGCTGCGTTTAGCACAGATACGCAGTATTTT. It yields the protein CASSLGAAFSTDTQYF. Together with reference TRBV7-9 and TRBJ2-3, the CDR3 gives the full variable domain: DTGVSQNPRHKITKRGQNVTFRCDPISEHNRLYWYRQTLGQGPEFLTYFQNEAQLEKSRLLSDRFSAERPKGSFSTLEIQRTEQGDSAMYLCASSLGAAFSTDTQYFGPGTRLTVL.

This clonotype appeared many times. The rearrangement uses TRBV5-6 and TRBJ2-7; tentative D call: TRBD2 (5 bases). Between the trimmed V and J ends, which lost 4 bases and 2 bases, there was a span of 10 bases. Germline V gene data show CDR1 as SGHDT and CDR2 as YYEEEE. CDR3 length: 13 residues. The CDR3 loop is CASSRGFTYEQYF. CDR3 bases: TGTGCCAGCAGCAGAGGGTTTACCTACGAGCAGTACTTC.

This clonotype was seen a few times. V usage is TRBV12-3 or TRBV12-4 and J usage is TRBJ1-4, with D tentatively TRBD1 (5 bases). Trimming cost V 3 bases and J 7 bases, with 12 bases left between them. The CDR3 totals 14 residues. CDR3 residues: CASSFGRGSEKLFF. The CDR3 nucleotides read TGTGCCAGCAGTTTCGGCCGGGGGAGTGAAAAACTGTTTTTT.

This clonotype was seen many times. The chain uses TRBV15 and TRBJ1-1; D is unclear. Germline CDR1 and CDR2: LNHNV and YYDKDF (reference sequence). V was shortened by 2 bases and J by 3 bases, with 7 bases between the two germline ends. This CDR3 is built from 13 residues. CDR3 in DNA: TGTGCCACCAGCAGAAGTACGGACACTGAAGCTTTCTTT. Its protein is CATSRSTDTEAFF.

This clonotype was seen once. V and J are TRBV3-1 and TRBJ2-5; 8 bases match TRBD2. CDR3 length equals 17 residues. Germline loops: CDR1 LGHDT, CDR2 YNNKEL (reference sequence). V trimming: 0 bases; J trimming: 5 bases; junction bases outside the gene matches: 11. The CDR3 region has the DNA TGTGCCAGCAGCCAAGATCCCCTCGGGGGGGCCTGGGAGACCCAGTACTTC. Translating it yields CASSQDPLGGAWETQYF.